These T cell receptor beta chains were read from a single sample in a study of T-cell reconstitution after alpha-beta-depleted transplantation in children. Each CDR3 protein gets one entry after TCRdb re-called the PCR reads with MiXCR. The table shows approximately 240,000 distinct CDR3 sequences, with approximately 10% occurring only once. The specimen comprised PBMCs, sampled before TCRalphabeta/CD19-depleted stem cell transplant. All receptors come from a child under two years old with acute myeloid leukemia, due to receive a stem cell transplant. Each CDR3 is given with its conserved first and last residue. D genes are given only for firm matches. Size is stated as once, few or many counts, or a class when the clone is expanded.

j_call	v_call	clone_size	d_call	cdr3_aa	cdr3_nt
TRBJ1-1	TRBV5-1	many	NA	CASSLEGDRPNTEAFF	TGCGCCAGCAGCTTGGAGGGCGACAGGCCGAACACTGAAGCTTTCTTT
TRBJ2-3	TRBV24-1	many	TRBD2	CATSEGLAGVVGADTQYF	TGTGCCACCAGTGAGGGACTAGCGGGAGTAGTAGGAGCAGATACGCAGTATTTT
TRBJ2-7	TRBV5-1	many	TRBD2	CASSYEVGLVYEQYF	TGCGCCAGCAGCTATGAAGTGGGACTAGTCTACGAGCAGTACTTC
TRBJ2-1	TRBV29-1	many	NA	CSVGPPRNNEQFF	TGCAGCGTCGGACCCCCGAGAAACAATGAGCAGTTCTTC
TRBJ1-2	TRBV28	many	NA	CASRRYYGYTF	TGTGCCAGCAGACGATACTATGGCTACACCTTC
TRBJ1-5	TRBV12-3/TRBV12-4	few	TRBD1	CASSSGTGGFLPQHF	TGTGCCAGCAGTTCCGGGACAGGGGGTTTTCTGCCCCAGCATTTT
TRBJ2-1	TRBV12-3/TRBV12-4	many	NA	CASSPSRGSYNEQFF	TGTGCCAGCAGCCCTTCCCGGGGCTCCTACAATGAGCAGTTCTTC
TRBJ1-1	TRBV5-1	few	NA	CASSLQPLGAEAFF	TGCGCCAGCAGCTTACAGCCCCTTGGGGCTGAAGCTTTCTTT
TRBJ1-5	TRBV7-9	many	TRBD1	CASSSGQGGQPQHF	TGTGCCAGCAGCTCCGGACAGGGCGGTCAGCCCCAGCATTTT
TRBJ1-4	TRBV18	many	NA	CASSPGTGRSEKLFF	TGTGCCAGCTCACCAGGGACCGGCCGATCTGAAAAACTGTTTTTT